This entry is about one TCR beta chain. With 1 base clipped from V and 2 bases from J, the junction kept 5 bases outside the gene matches. This CDR3 region has 16 residues. Germline values: CDR1 SGDLS, CDR2 YYNGEE. The source of the sample is a study of blood T cell repertoires in COVID-19. In the study overall: Collection of acute and convalescent COVID-19 samples took place in the United States, Italy and Spain. Nucleic acid was either cDNA or gDNA, and it came from T cells, B-cell-depleted T cells, or PBMCs.

In the original workflow: Estimation of nucleated cell counts relied on the amplification of reference gene primers. Using immunoSEQ multiplex PCR, the repertoire was profiled, and TCRdb retains in-frame clones only, with some absent. V and J calls plus clone size are reproduced from that table; the DNA served to infer D and trimming. The table shows around 80,000 clones, with 80% to 90% occurring only once. The sample consisted of peripheral blood. J is TRBJ2-3 and V is TRBV9; the match to TRBD2 covers 9 bases. This TCR came from a woman at least 80 years old with acute or convalescent COVID-19. The CDR3 here is CASSVSGGQYTDTQYF. In DNA, the CDR3 is TGTGCCAGCAGCGTAAGCGGGGGGCAATACACAGATACGCAGTATTTT.